These 32 T cell receptor beta chains share one sample of origin, sequenced in a study of CD8+CD57+ T cells in acquired aplastic anemia. CDR3 and TCR beta VDJ profiling relied on a genomic DNA template. One entry per CDR3 protein results from TCRdb running MiXCR on the reads. The table includes about 190,000 distinct CDR3 sequences, approximately 49% detected once. The sample comprised sorted CD4+, CD8+, or CD8+CD57+ T cells (not recorded which) from PBMCs. The source is a human donor in good health, serving as a control.

The rearrangement joins TRBV19 to TRBJ2-3, with 14 bases matching TRBD2. J gave up 5 bases and V 3 bases, and 7 bases lay outside the gene matches. The CDR3 totals 17 residues. The V gene's germline CDR1 is LNHDA and CDR2 SQIVND (reference sequence). CDR3 sequence: CASSMTSGGGYLDTQYF. DNA of the CDR3: TGTGCCAGTAGTATGACTAGCGGGGGGGGGTATCTAGATACGCAGTATTTT. Supplemented by reference TRBV19 and TRBJ2-3, the full variable domain reads DGGITQSPKYLFRKEGQNVTLSCEQNLNHDAMYWYRQDPGQGLRLIYYSQIVNDFQKGDIAEGYSVSREKKESFPLTVTSAQKNPTAFYLCASSMTSGGGYLDTQYFGPGTRLTVL.

The genes are TRBV20-1 and TRBJ1-1; D is perhaps TRBD1 (5 bases). Trimming left V 0 bases short and J 2 bases short, with 13 bases between. The CDR3 is made up of 15 amino acids. Germline V lookup: CDR1 DFQATT, CDR2 SNEGSKA (reference sequence). CDR3 residues: CSARDFQGPNTEAFF. The CDR3, as DNA: TGCAGTGCTAGAGATTTTCAGGGCCCAAACACTGAAGCTTTCTTT.

J is TRBJ1-6 and V is TRBV5-1; TRBD1 matches 7 bases. CDR3 length: 14 amino acids. In germline, CDR1 is SGHRS, CDR2 YFSETQ. Unmatched junction bases numbered 6, after V lost 3 bases and J lost 9 bases. DNA for the CDR3: TGCGCCAGCAGCTCAGAGACAGGGAGTTCACCCCTCCACTTT. It is translated as CASSSETGSSPLHF.

This clonotype was recorded many times. This chain connects TRBV12-5 to TRBJ2-7; D call uncertain. V lost 1 base and J lost 2, with 21 bases in between. This CDR3 has 18 residues. Germline values: CDR1 LGHNT, CDR2 FRNRAP. The CDR3 coding sequence is TGTGCTAGTGGTTTGGACCCACCGCCACAAGAACTAACCTACGAGCAGTACTTC. This gives the protein CASGLDPPPQELTYEQYF.

Concerning this clonotype: Germline and junction disagree at one end, which may indicate a read error. V gene TRBV12-3 or TRBV12-4 combines with J gene TRBJ2-5, with 10 bases identical to TRBD2. The CDR3 runs to 14 residues. The CDR3 DNA reads TGTGCCGGCAGTTTAGCGGGGGGTCAAGAGACCCAGTACTTC. This sequence encodes CAGSLAGGQETQYF.

This clonotype has at least ten counts. This chain connects TRBV5-8 to TRBJ2-7; unclear D gene. CDR3 length equals 14 residues. Germline V gene sequence: CDR1 SGHTS, CDR2 YDEGEE. V was shortened by 2 bases and J by 0 bases, with 9 bases between the two germline ends. The CDR3 reads CASSLTDRSYEQYF. The CDR3 nucleotides read TGTGCCAGCAGCTTAACGGACCGCTCCTACGAGCAGTACTTC.

This clonotype occurred many times. The genes are TRBV6-5 and TRBJ1-4, with D unresolved. V was clipped by 6 bases and J by 0 bases, with 8 bases between them. This CDR3 region has 14 residues. Germline CDR1 is MNHEY and CDR2 is SVGAGI. This CDR3 reads CASSRSSTNEKLFF. DNA for the CDR3: TGTGCCAGCAGCCGGTCCTCAACTAATGAAAAACTGTTTTTT.

This chain uses TRBV29-1 with TRBJ1-2; D is possibly TRBD1 (6 bases). V lost 1 base, J lost 3 bases, and 18 bases lay in between. The CDR3 runs to 16 residues. Germline V lookup: CDR1 SQVTM, CDR2 ANQGSEA. The CDR3 region is CSVEVPHWGRDYGYTF. Here the CDR3 DNA reads TGCAGCGTTGAAGTCCCGCACTGGGGGCGGGACTATGGCTACACCTTC.

There are many counts of this clonotype. The rearrangement joins TRBV4-3 to TRBJ1-6; D ambiguous. V was cut by 0 bases and J by 3 bases, with 12 bases left in between. CDR1 is LGHNA and CDR2 is YSLEER in the germline V gene. CDR3 size: 17 residues. CDR3 coding DNA: TGCGCCAGCAGCCAAGACCTCCAGACTCGCTATAATTCACCCCTCCACTTT. Protein product: CASSQDLQTRYNSPLHF.

The genes are TRBV7-9 and TRBJ1-2; 8 positions agree with TRBD1. Per germline, CDR1 SEHNR and CDR2 FQNEAQ (reference sequence). The CDR3 has 15 residues. The J segment lost 5 bases and the V segment lost 6 bases, leaving 11 bases of the junction unmatched. The CDR3 nucleotides are TGTGCCAGCAGTTACGCGGACAGGGTTCCTTATGGCTACACCTTC. Amino acid sequence: CASSYADRVPYGYTF.

This clonotype was observed a few times. The chain carries TRBV18 and TRBJ1-1; perhaps TRBD1 as D (5 bases). The CDR3 runs 14 residues. V was shortened by 3 bases and J by 1 base, with 9 bases between the two germline ends. CDR1 is KGHSH and CDR2 is LQKENI in the germline V gene. The CDR3 region has the DNA TGTGCCAGCTCACCCGGCAGGGAGAACACTGAAGCTTTCTTT. It translates to CASSPGRENTEAFF.

V usage is TRBV10-1 and J usage is TRBJ2-5; D assignment may be TRBD1 or TRBD2 (5 bases each). Germline CDR1 reads WNHNN; CDR2 reads SYGVQD (reference sequence). The CDR3 loop spans 12 amino acids. V was shortened by 8 bases and J by 3 bases, with 10 bases between the two germline ends. CDR3 DNA: TGCGCCAGCGAGGGGAATAAAGAGACCCAGTACTTC. Its translation: CASEGNKETQYF.

The chain couples TRBV7-2 to TRBJ2-1; the D gene is possibly TRBD1 (6 bases). CDR3 length equals 15 residues. V lost 4 bases and J lost 13, with 23 bases in between. Germline-derived CDR1 and CDR2 are SGHTA and FQGNSA. The CDR3 region is CASSSRDKGKETQFF. In nucleotides, the CDR3 is TGTGCCAGCAGCTCCCGGGACAAGGGCAAAGAGACCCAGTTCTTC.

The chain employs TRBV19 and TRBJ1-4; D ambiguous. The germline V gene encodes CDR1 LNHDA and CDR2 SQIVND (reference sequence). Trimming took off 6 bases at V and 0 bases at J, with 11 bases between the two ends. This CDR3 is 15 amino acids long. This CDR3 reads CASRAGQATNEKLFF. CDR3 nucleotide sequence: TGTGCCAGTAGGGCCGGGCAAGCAACTAATGAAAAACTGTTTTTT.

The chain has TRBV5-1 and TRBJ2-7; 9 bases agree with TRBD1. CDR1 is SGHRS and CDR2 is YFSETQ in the germline V gene. V trimming: 4 bases; J trimming: 5 bases; junction bases outside the gene matches: 10. CDR3 length: 15 residues. The CDR3 DNA reads TGCGCCAGCAGCCTGGAGGACAGGGGCGTCAACGAGCAGTACTTC. Translation gives CASSLEDRGVNEQYF. The complete variable domain, with remaining parts taken from reference TRBV5-1 and TRBJ2-7, reads KAGVTQTPRYLIKTRGQQVTLSCSPISGHRSVSWYQQTPGQGLQFLFEYFSETQRNKGNFPGRFSGRQFSNSRSEMNVSTLELGDSALYLCASSLEDRGVNEQYFGPGTRLTVT.

The chain has TRBV18 and TRBJ1-5; 9 nucleotides agree with TRBD1. This CDR3 is built from 17 residues. Germline CDR1 is KGHSH and CDR2 is LQKENI. Unmatched junction bases numbered 5, after V lost 2 bases and J lost 0 bases. The CDR3 bases are TGTGCCAGCTCACCAACAGGGGGCGGATATAGCAATCAGCCCCAGCATTTT. It codes for CASSPTGGGYSNQPQHF.

In its sample, this clonotype was seen many times. The chain links TRBV30 to TRBJ1-1; D is uncertain. Germline V lookup: CDR1 GTSNPN, CDR2 SVGIG (reference sequence). V gave up 0 bases and J gave up 1 base, with 3 bases separating them. The CDR3 consists of 12 residues. The CDR3 reads CAWSVRNTEAFF. Written as DNA, the CDR3 is TGTGCCTGGAGTGTTCGGAACACTGAAGCTTTCTTT.

Turning to this clonotype: A single base separates this from a much larger clone, so it may be a read error. V is TRBV28 and J is TRBJ1-2, with D possibly matching TRBD1 (6 bases). Germline-derived CDR1 and CDR2 are MDHEN and SYDVKM. This CDR3 contains 14 residues. The CDR3 bases are TGTGCCAGCAGTTTAGGGGGCTGGGACTATGGCTACGCCTTC. Its protein is CASSLGGWDYGYAF.

Concerning this clonotype: At one boundary the junction diverges from the germline segment, which might be a read error. The genes are TRBV10-3 and TRBJ2-6; perhaps TRBD1 as D (6 bases). This CDR3 region has 15 residues. CDR1 is ENHRY and CDR2 is SYGVKD in the germline V gene. This chain's CDR3 is CAILKGTGSGNTEAF. The CDR3 nucleotides read TGTGCCATCTTGAAGGGAACAGGGTCGGGGAACACTGAAGCTTTC.

This clonotype was detected ten times or more. V is TRBV9 and J is TRBJ1-3; TRBD1 might be the D (6 bases). V was clipped by 4 bases and J by 4 bases, with 12 bases between them. The CDR3 totals 14 residues. Germline V CDR1 and CDR2: SGDLS, YYNGEE. CDR3 sequence reads: CASSLTGIGNTIYF. The CDR3 DNA follows: TGTGCCAGCAGCCTAACAGGGATCGGAAACACCATATATTTT.

In its sample, this clonotype was seen many times. J is TRBJ2-3 and V is TRBV2; a weak D match, TRBD1 (7 bases). Germline V gives CDR1 SNHLY, CDR2 FYNNEI. The V end was cut by 2 bases, the J end by 8 bases, with 20 bases between. This CDR3 region has 16 residues. CDR3 protein: CASSETTGTLGGTQYF. DNA of the CDR3: TGTGCCAGCAGTGAAACGACAGGGACCCTCGGGGGTACGCAGTATTTT.

The chain joins TRBV10-3 to TRBJ1-5; D is ambiguous. V was shortened by 8 bases and J by 4 bases, with 12 bases between the two germline ends. Germline assignment: CDR1 ENHRY and CDR2 SYGVKD. CDR3 length: 13 residues. The CDR3 region is CAIGLGANQPQHF. The CDR3 DNA sequence: TGTGCCATCGGGTTGGGCGCGAATCAGCCCCAGCATTTT.

This clonotype was observed a few times. The V and J genes are TRBV29-1 and TRBJ1-2; D uncertain. Germline lookup yields CDR1 SQVTM and CDR2 ANQGSEA. Trimming pared 7 bases from V and 3 bases from J, leaving 12 bases between. The CDR3 loop spans 12 amino acids. The chain's CDR3 is CSAHEGDYGYTF. For the CDR3, the DNA is TGCAGCGCTCATGAGGGAGACTATGGCTACACCTTC.

This chain uses TRBV7-9 with TRBJ2-7; TRBD1 matches at 9 bases. The CDR3 runs to 15 residues. Germline CDR1 SEHNR, CDR2 FQNEAQ (reference sequence). Losses at the gene ends were 5 bases for V and 4 bases for J; bases not matched to a gene: 9. This CDR3 reads CASSPQPGQGYEQYF. The CDR3 region has the DNA TGTGCCAGCAGCCCACAACCGGGACAGGGTTACGAGCAGTACTTC.

The chain joins TRBV12-5 to TRBJ2-7; 7 positions agree with TRBD2. With 1 base clipped from V and 3 bases from J, the junction kept 6 bases outside the gene matches. CDR1 and CDR2 from the germline V gene are LGHNT and FRNRAP. The CDR3 contains 15 residues. The CDR3 protein is CASGLGFGTNYEQYF. The DNA for the CDR3 is TGTGCTAGTGGTTTGGGTTTCGGGACTAACTACGAGCAGTACTTC.

Ten or more counts support this clonotype. V is TRBV6-5 and J is TRBJ2-5; 10 bases map to TRBD2. The germline V gene encodes CDR1 MNHEY and CDR2 SVGAGI. The CDR3 has 16 residues. V was clipped by 3 bases and J by 5 bases; unmatched bases: 9. The CDR3 reads CASSYPASGGGETQYF. DNA of the CDR3: TGTGCCAGCAGTTATCCGGCTAGCGGGGGTGGGGAGACCCAGTACTTC.

This clonotype was counted between two and nine times. The chain links TRBV2 to TRBJ1-1; tentative D call: TRBD1 (6 bases). The germline V gene has CDR1 SNHLY and CDR2 FYNNEI. V was cut by 7 bases and J by 1 base, with 10 bases left in between. The CDR3 is made up of 13 amino acids. CDR3 residues: CASTWTENTEAFF. DNA of the CDR3: TGTGCCAGCACTTGGACAGAGAACACTGAAGCTTTCTTT.

The V call is TRBV5-4, the J call TRBJ1-1; 9 bases line up with TRBD1. Unmatched junction bases numbered 6, after V lost 4 bases and J lost 2 bases. The CDR3 totals 15 residues. The V gene's germline CDR1 is SGHNT and CDR2 YYREEE (reference sequence). CDR3 sequence (DNA): TGTGCCAGCAGCCCGGGACAGGGATTTAACACTGAAGCTTTCTTT. Its protein product is CASSPGQGFNTEAFF. The entire variable domain, with the rest obtained from reference TRBV5-4 and TRBJ1-1, is as follows: ETGVTQSPTHLIKTRGQQVTLRCSSQSGHNTVSWYQQALGQGPQFIFQYYREEENGRGNFPPRFSGLQFPNYSSELNVNALELDDSALYLCASSPGQGFNTEAFFGQGTRLTVV.

The chain carries TRBV10-3 and TRBJ2-7; D might be TRBD1 (5 bases). V lost 0 bases and J lost 9, with 15 bases in between. The germline CDR1 and CDR2 sequences are ENHRY and SYGVKD. The CDR3 loop spans 14 amino acids. The CDR3 DNA reads TGTGCCATCAGTGAGTCGACAGCTTACTCGTCGCAGTACTTC. Protein product: CAISESTAYSSQYF.

V gene TRBV24-1 combines with J gene TRBJ2-2, with TRBD2 matching 13 bases. This CDR3 is built from 16 residues. From germline, CDR1 is KGHDR and CDR2 SFDVKD. V lost 3 bases, J lost 7 bases, and 4 bases stayed unmatched. The CDR3 DNA reads as TGTGCCACCAGTGATCTAGGGACTAGCGGGGACGGGGAGCTGTTTTTT. This sequence encodes CATSDLGTSGDGELFF.

This clonotype was seen a handful of times. This chain joins TRBV10-3 and TRBJ1-1; 7 bases agree with TRBD1. CDR3 length: 14 residues. Germline CDR1 ENHRY, CDR2 SYGVKD. The CDR3 loop is CARDPTGSDTEAFF. The DNA of the CDR3 is TGTGCTAGAGATCCGACAGGGTCTGACACTGAAGCTTTCTTT.

Turning to this clonotype: A junction end diverges from the germline sequence, so it may reflect a read error. The genes are TRBV5-1 and TRBJ2-5, with D possibly TRBD1 on 6 matching bases. The CDR3 covers 14 residues. Germline V gives CDR1 SGHRS, CDR2 YFSETQ. Here the CDR3 reads CASSLGAFGETQYF. The DNA for the CDR3 is TGTGCCAGCAGCTTGGGGGCTTTCGGGGAGACCCAGTACTTC.